One and the same sample provided the 31 T cell receptor beta chains below, sequenced in a study of shared clonotypes between healthy human individuals. The table came from immunoSEQ multiplex PCR; TCRdb's copy has only in-frame clones and leaves some out. The table has about 2 million clones, less than 95% seen once; the top ten hold 1% to 1.3%. It was CD45RO-negative cells, positively selected for CCR7, that made up naive CD8 cells, with terminally differentiated effector memory CD45RA+ cells excluded. Sequenced material: naive CD8+ T cells sorted from blood. These receptors were taken from a man between 18 and 29 years old in good health.

The gene calls are TRBV28 and TRBJ1-3, with D perhaps matching TRBD1 (6 bases). Looked up from germline, CDR1 is MDHEN and CDR2 is SYDVKM. The CDR3 spans 15 residues. V was shortened by 1 base and J by 2 bases, with 9 bases between the two germline ends. The CDR3 coding sequence is TGTGCCAGCAGTTTATTGGAGGGGGCTGGAAACACCATATATTTT. Translation gives CASSLLEGAGNTIYF.

This clone has just one count. Other DNA sequences in this specimen translate into the identical CDR3. CDR3 nucleotides: TGCGCCAGCAGCCCCTCCATGAACACTGAAGCTTTCTTT. Protein product: CASSPSMNTEAFF. The rearrangement links TRBV4-1 to TRBJ1-1; D uncertain. This CDR3 region has 13 residues. Germline-derived CDR1 and CDR2 are MGHRA and YSYEKL. The ends were cut back, 4 bases at V and 0 bases at J, with 6 bases in the middle.

The chain employs TRBV19 and TRBJ2-5; D is undetermined. Trimming removed 4 bases from V and 5 bases from J, with 17 bases in between. Germline lookup yields CDR1 LNHDA and CDR2 SQIVND (reference sequence). The CDR3 consists of 15 residues. DNA for the CDR3: TGTGCCAGTAGTAACCCGGCCAGCCCGAGGGAGACCCAGTACTTC. This encodes CASSNPASPRETQYF.

This chain connects TRBV5-6 to TRBJ1-3, with unresolved D. V was clipped by 4 bases and J by 3 bases, with 17 bases between them. The CDR3 is 16 amino acids. Germline V lookup: CDR1 SGHDT, CDR2 YYEEEE. CDR3 residues: CASSTPQEGYGNTIYF. CDR3 nucleotides: TGTGCCAGCAGCACCCCGCAGGAGGGCTATGGAAACACCATATATTTT.

The J gene is TRBJ2-7, the V gene TRBV1; the D call TRBD1 from the table was never checked on the DNA. TRBV1 counts as a pseudogene. The CDR3 spans 14 residues. CDR3 coding DNA: TGCACCAGCAGCCGGCAGGGCAACACCTACGAGCAGTACTTC. Residues: CTSSRQGNTYEQYF.

The chain links TRBV5-6 to TRBJ1-5; no reliable D call. The CDR3 has 14 residues. CDR1 is SGHDT, CDR2 YYEEEE, per germline. V was shortened by 0 bases and J by 1 base, with 5 bases between the two germline ends. The CDR3 is CASSLARSNQPQHF. The DNA of the CDR3 is TGTGCCAGCAGCTTGGCCAGGAGCAATCAGCCCCAGCATTTT.

The chain has TRBV4-3 and TRBJ1-2, with TRBD1 matching over 8 bases. J gave up 8 bases and V 1 base, and 9 bases lay outside the gene matches. CDR1 and CDR2 from the germline V gene are LGHNA and YSLEER. This CDR3 spans 15 amino acids. CDR3 sequence (DNA): TGCGCCAGCAGCCAAGGGGGACAGGAGATATTGGGCTACACCTTC. This codes for CASSQGGQEILGYTF.

Comment on this clone: This same CDR3 is encoded by further DNA sequences in the sample. The chain recombines TRBV28 with TRBJ1-1; D is perhaps TRBD1 (6 bases). This CDR3 is built from 14 residues. Germline CDR1 is MDHEN and CDR2 is SYDVKM. V was cut by 3 bases and J by 4 bases, with 12 bases left in between. The CDR3 loop is CASSFRGQGTEAFF. The CDR3 DNA follows: TGTGCCAGCAGTTTCCGGGGGCAGGGCACTGAAGCTTTCTTT.

The chain combines TRBV7-6 with TRBJ2-7; perhaps TRBD2 as D (5 bases). The CDR3 loop spans 13 amino acids. CDR1 is SGHVS and CDR2 is FNYEAQ in the germline V gene. The V gene lost 5 bases and the J gene lost 4 bases, with 12 bases spanning the gap. The CDR3 loop is CASSPRARYEQYF. In nucleotides, the CDR3 is TGTGCCAGCAGCCCGAGGGCCCGGTACGAGCAGTACTTC.

The chain has TRBV30 and TRBJ1-4; TRBD1 matches 8 bases. Trimming at V came to 3 bases and at J to 6 bases, leaving 9 bases not matched to a gene. The CDR3 length is 15 residues. CDR1 and CDR2 (germline): GTSNPN, SVGIG (reference sequence). The CDR3 spells CAWREKTGGHEKLFF. CDR3 sequence (DNA): TGTGCCTGGAGGGAAAAAACAGGGGGTCATGAAAAACTGTTTTTT. Based on the CDR3 plus reference TRBV30 and TRBJ1-4, the full variable domain is SQTIHQWPATLVQPVGSPLSLECTVEGTSNPNLYWYRQAAGRGLQLLFYSVGIGQISSEVPQNLSASRPQDRQFILSSKKLLLSDSGFYLCAWREKTGGHEKLFFGSGTQLSVL.

The genes are TRBV28 and TRBJ2-5; perhaps TRBD1 as D (5 bases). The CDR3 extends over 14 amino acids. Germline CDR1 reads MDHEN; CDR2 reads SYDVKM. V lost 3 bases to trimming and J lost 1 base, with 9 bases between them. The CDR3 protein is CASSFSRAQETQYF. The CDR3, as DNA: TGTGCCAGCAGTTTTTCCAGGGCCCAAGAGACCCAGTACTTC. Looking up the rest from reference TRBV28 and TRBJ2-5 gives the full variable domain: DVKVTQSSRYLVKRTGEKVFLECVQDMDHENMFWYRQDPGLGLRLIYFSYDVKMKEKGDIPEGYSVSREKKERFSLILESASTNQTSMYLCASSFSRAQETQYFGPGTRLLVL.

Regarding this clone: Other DNA variants within this sample encode the same CDR3. This chain connects TRBV19 to TRBJ1-5; D possibly corresponds to TRBD1 (6 bases). Deletions cut 3 bases from V and 3 bases from J, with 9 bases between. CDR1 is LNHDA and CDR2 is SQIVND in the germline V gene (reference sequence). The CDR3 is made up of 14 amino acids. Written as DNA, the CDR3 is TGTGCCAGTAGTATCAGGGACACCAATCAGCCCCAGCATTTT. Its translation is CASSIRDTNQPQHF. Full variable domain (outside the CDR3, taken from reference TRBV19 and TRBJ1-5): DGGITQSPKYLFRKEGQNVTLSCEQNLNHDAMYWYRQDPGQGLRLIYYSQIVNDFQKGDIAEGYSVSREKKESFPLTVTSAQKNPTAFYLCASSIRDTNQPQHFGDGTRLSIL.

The V and J genes are TRBV5-4 and TRBJ2-3; 11 positions match TRBD2. The CDR3 is 16 residues long. Germline V gene sequence: CDR1 SGHNT, CDR2 YYREEE (reference sequence). V dropped 2 bases and J dropped 3; count of bases not matched to a gene: 5. CDR3 in DNA: TGTGCCAGCAGCTTCCATAGCGGGGGGGCAACAGATACGCAGTATTTT. Its protein product is CASSFHSGGATDTQYF.

This clone turned up a few times. This chain connects TRBV5-4 to TRBJ1-2; D ambiguous. CDR1 is SGHNT and CDR2 is YYREEE in the germline V gene (reference sequence). The CDR3 has 14 residues. Between the trimmed V and J ends, which lost 0 bases and 7 bases, there was a span of 13 bases. CDR3 sequence (DNA): TGTGCCAGCAGCTTGGAACAGCGGCCTCCTGGCTACACCTTC. Its translation: CASSLEQRPPGYTF.

The chain joins TRBV29-1 to TRBJ2-7, with a weak D call TRBD1 (6 bases). The CDR3 length is 13 residues. Germline lookup yields CDR1 SQVTM and CDR2 ANQGSEA. The germline V and J ends were trimmed by 4 bases and 3 bases, with 13 bases remaining between them. DNA for the CDR3: TGCAGCGTTGTCGGGACAAACAACTACGAGCAGTACTTC. It translates to CSVVGTNNYEQYF.

This sequence joins TRBV4-3 and TRBJ2-7, with D perhaps matching TRBD1 (6 bases). Per the germline V gene, CDR1 is LGHNA and CDR2 is YSLEER. V lost 1 base, J lost 2 bases, and 15 bases lay in between. This CDR3 comprises 16 residues. The CDR3 is CASSQAPGQPAYEQYF. The CDR3 region has the DNA TGCGCCAGCAGCCAAGCCCCAGGACAGCCCGCCTACGAGCAGTACTTC.

The rearrangement uses TRBV30 and TRBJ2-2; TRBD2 matches 8 bases. CDR1 and CDR2 from the germline V gene are GTSNPN and SVGIG (reference sequence). The CDR3 has 16 residues. After removal of 1 base from V and 0 bases from J, the junction contained 4 bases not matched to a gene. CDR3 nucleotide sequence: TGTGCCTGGAGTGGTCCGGGACTAGCGAACACCGGGGAGCTGTTTTTT. It is translated as CAWSGPGLANTGELFF. Full variable domain (outside the CDR3, taken from reference TRBV30 and TRBJ2-2): SQTIHQWPATLVQPVGSPLSLECTVEGTSNPNLYWYRQAAGRGLQLLFYSVGIGQISSEVPQNLSASRPQDRQFILSSKKLLLSDSGFYLCAWSGPGLANTGELFFGEGSRLTVL.

The rearrangement joins TRBV5-8 to TRBJ1-5; D might be TRBD1 (5 bases). In germline, CDR1 is SGHTS, CDR2 YDEGEE. V lost 2 bases and J lost 3, with 9 bases in between. The CDR3 sequence is 14 residues long. Written as DNA, the CDR3 is TGTGCCAGCAGCTTCATAGGGGCCAATCAGCCCCAGCATTTT. Amino acid sequence: CASSFIGANQPQHF.

This sequence joins TRBV27 and TRBJ2-1; D possibly corresponds to TRBD2 (5 bases). V lost 0 bases and J 7 bases, leaving 16 bases between the germline ends. CDR3 length equals 16 residues. The V gene's germline CDR1 is MNHEY and CDR2 SMNVEV (reference sequence). The CDR3 sequence: CASSLSMGPAGNEQFF. Written as DNA, the CDR3 is TGTGCCAGCAGTTTATCGATGGGCCCTGCGGGTAATGAGCAGTTCTTC.

The chain recombines TRBV27 with TRBJ2-1; TRBD1 agrees at 8 bases. Trimming cost V 5 bases and J 4 bases; bases outside gene matches: 7. Germline V gene lookup returns CDR1 MNHEY and CDR2 SMNVEV (reference sequence). The CDR3 covers 15 residues. The CDR3, as DNA: TGTGCCAGCAGTAACACAGGGGGAAGTTACAATGAGCAGTTCTTC. As protein: CASSNTGGSYNEQFF.

This chain connects TRBV6-5 to TRBJ1-2; maybe TRBD1 (5 bases). From germline, CDR1 is MNHEY and CDR2 SVGAGI. The CDR3 contains 13 residues. Trimming left V 8 bases short and J 6 bases short, with 16 bases between. The CDR3 bases are TGTGCCAGCCGAGAGGCAGGGTATGATGGCTACACCTTC. This gives the protein CASREAGYDGYTF.

The chain is built from TRBV6-5 and TRBJ1-2; D perhaps matches TRBD1 (5 bases). Trimming left V 7 bases short and J 7 bases short, with 13 bases between. The CDR3 spans 12 residues. Looked up from germline, CDR1 is MNHEY and CDR2 is SVGAGI. CDR3 in amino acids: CASTKEGFGYTF. In DNA form, the CDR3 reads TGTGCCAGCACCAAAGAGGGGTTTGGCTACACCTTC.

This clone is a singleton in its sample. The chain combines TRBV5-6 with TRBJ1-6; D is possibly TRBD1 (5 bases). V was pared by 3 bases and J by 7 bases, with 14 bases between. Germline V gives CDR1 SGHDT, CDR2 YYEEEE. There are 15 residues in the CDR3. The CDR3: CASSSPGRSNSPLHF. The CDR3 DNA reads as TGTGCCAGCAGCTCCCCGGGACGGAGCAATTCACCCCTCCACTTT. Variable domain in full (rest from reference TRBV5-6 and TRBJ1-6): DAGVTQSPTHLIKTRGQQVTLRCSPKSGHDTVSWYQQALGQGPQFIFQYYEEEERQRGNFPDRFSGHQFPNYSSELNVNALLLGDSALYLCASSSPGRSNSPLHFGNGTRLTVT.

The chain links TRBV5-6 to TRBJ2-3; no reliable D call. Trimming removed 4 bases from V and 6 bases from J, with 15 bases in between. Germline V gene data show CDR1 as SGHDT and CDR2 as YYEEEE. The CDR3 is 14 amino acids. The CDR3 is CASSSSLGGDTQYF. DNA for the CDR3: TGTGCCAGCAGCAGCTCTCTAGGTGGGGATACGCAGTATTTT.

This clone was recorded a few times. This chain uses TRBV4-1 with TRBJ1-2, with 8 bases lining up with TRBD1. Germline loops: CDR1 MGHRA, CDR2 YSYEKL. This CDR3 has 15 residues. The trim removed 4 bases at V and 4 bases at J, leaving 8 bases unmatched. The CDR3 coding sequence is TGCGCCAGCAGCCCCAGTCAGGGGGCGGGCTATGGCTACACCTTC. This sequence encodes CASSPSQGAGYGYTF.

This chain links TRBV5-6 with TRBJ2-3, with D maybe TRBD2 (5 bases). V gave up 0 bases and J gave up 3 bases, with 8 bases separating them. Germline CDR1 SGHDT, CDR2 YYEEEE. The length of the CDR3 is 14 residues. Written as DNA, the CDR3 is TGTGCCAGCAGCTTGGAGAGGGTTACAGATACGCAGTATTTT. Translated: CASSLERVTDTQYF. Full variable domain (rest looked up from reference TRBV5-6 and TRBJ2-3): DAGVTQSPTHLIKTRGQQVTLRCSPKSGHDTVSWYQQALGQGPQFIFQYYEEEERQRGNFPDRFSGHQFPNYSSELNVNALLLGDSALYLCASSLERVTDTQYFGPGTRLTVL.

The chain uses TRBV5-6 and TRBJ2-5, with 12 nucleotides matching TRBD1. Germline loops: CDR1 SGHDT, CDR2 YYEEEE. The V gene end was trimmed by 4 bases and the J gene end by 5 bases; junction bases not matched to a gene: 3. This CDR3 region has 14 residues. The CDR3 region is CASSRGQGAETQYF. The DNA for the CDR3 is TGTGCCAGCAGCCGGGGACAGGGGGCGGAGACCCAGTACTTC. The full variable domain, its missing parts supplied by reference TRBV5-6 and TRBJ2-5, is DAGVTQSPTHLIKTRGQQVTLRCSPKSGHDTVSWYQQALGQGPQFIFQYYEEEERQRGNFPDRFSGHQFPNYSSELNVNALLLGDSALYLCASSRGQGAETQYFGPGTRLLVL.

CDR3 sequence reads: CASVNTGTGGWEQYF. The CDR3 DNA reads as TGTGCCAGCGTGAATACCGGGACAGGGGGTTGGGAGCAGTACTTC. This chain connects TRBV27 to TRBJ2-7, with TRBD1 matching 11 bases. The CDR3 is made up of 15 amino acids. V lost 8 bases, J lost 7 bases, and 13 bases stayed unmatched. The germline CDR1 and CDR2 sequences are MNHEY and SMNVEV (reference sequence).

The chain links TRBV4-3 to TRBJ2-2, with TRBD1 identical over 9 bases. CDR1 LGHNA and CDR2 YSLEER come from the germline V gene. The V segment lost 1 base and the J segment 4 bases; nucleotides outside the gene matches: 10. The CDR3 is 18 residues long. The CDR3 loop is CASSQGLTGGGSTGELFF. CDR3 DNA: TGCGCCAGCAGCCAAGGCCTGACAGGGGGTGGAAGCACCGGGGAGCTGTTTTTT.

This sequence joins TRBV19 and TRBJ2-1; 13 positions match TRBD2. The V segment lost 1 base and the J segment 9 bases; nucleotides outside the gene matches: 3. CDR3 size: 15 residues. CDR1 and CDR2 (germline): LNHDA, SQIVND (reference sequence). The chain's CDR3 is CASSIVLAGGFEQFF. CDR3 coding DNA: TGTGCCAGTAGTATAGTACTAGCGGGAGGGTTTGAGCAGTTCTTC.

The chain joins TRBV10-3 to TRBJ2-3; D possibly corresponds to TRBD2 (7 bases). The CDR3 length is 17 residues. CDR1 and CDR2 (germline): ENHRY, SYGVKD. Between the trimmed V and J ends, which lost 7 bases and 1 base, there was a span of 21 bases. CDR3 amino acids: CAITSGGVPEGTDTQYF. The CDR3 DNA is TGTGCCATCACCTCGGGGGGCGTACCAGAGGGCACAGATACGCAGTATTTT.